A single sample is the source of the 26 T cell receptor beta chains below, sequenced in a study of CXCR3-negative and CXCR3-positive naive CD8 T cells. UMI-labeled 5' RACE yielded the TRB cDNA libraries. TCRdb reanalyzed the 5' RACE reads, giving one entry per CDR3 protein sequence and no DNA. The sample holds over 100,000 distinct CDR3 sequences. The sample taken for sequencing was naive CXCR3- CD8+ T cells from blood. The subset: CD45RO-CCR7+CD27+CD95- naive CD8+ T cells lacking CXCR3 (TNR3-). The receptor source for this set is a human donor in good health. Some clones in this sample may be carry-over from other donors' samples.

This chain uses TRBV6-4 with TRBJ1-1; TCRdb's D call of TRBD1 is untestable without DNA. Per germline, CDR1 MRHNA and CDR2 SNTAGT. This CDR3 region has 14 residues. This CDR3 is CASSEGQGGTEAFF.

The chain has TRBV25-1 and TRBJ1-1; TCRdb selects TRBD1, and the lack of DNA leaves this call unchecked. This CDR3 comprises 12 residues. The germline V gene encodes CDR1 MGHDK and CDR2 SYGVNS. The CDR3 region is CASGEWGREAFF.

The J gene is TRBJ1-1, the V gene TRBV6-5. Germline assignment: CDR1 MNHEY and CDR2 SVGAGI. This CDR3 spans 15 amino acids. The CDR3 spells CASSYSFRLNTEAFF.

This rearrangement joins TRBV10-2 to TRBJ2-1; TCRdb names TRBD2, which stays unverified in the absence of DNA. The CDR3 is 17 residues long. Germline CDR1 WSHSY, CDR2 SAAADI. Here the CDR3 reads CASSGGLEGVYYNEQFF.

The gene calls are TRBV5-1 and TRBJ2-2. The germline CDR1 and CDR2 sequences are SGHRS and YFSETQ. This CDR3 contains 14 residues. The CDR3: CASSFPSDTGELFF.

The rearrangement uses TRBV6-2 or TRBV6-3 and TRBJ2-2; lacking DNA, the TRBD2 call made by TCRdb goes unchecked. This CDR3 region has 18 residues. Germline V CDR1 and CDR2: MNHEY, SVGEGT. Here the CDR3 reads CASSYSTTTISDTGELFF.

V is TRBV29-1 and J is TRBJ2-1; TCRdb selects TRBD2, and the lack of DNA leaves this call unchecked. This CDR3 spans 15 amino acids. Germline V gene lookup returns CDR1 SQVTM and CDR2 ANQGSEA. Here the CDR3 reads CSVGVLQGPYNEQFF.

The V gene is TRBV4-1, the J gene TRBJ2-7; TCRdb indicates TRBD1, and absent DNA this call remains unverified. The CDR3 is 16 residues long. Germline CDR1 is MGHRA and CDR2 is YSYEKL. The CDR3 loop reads CASSPYPGESSYEQYF.

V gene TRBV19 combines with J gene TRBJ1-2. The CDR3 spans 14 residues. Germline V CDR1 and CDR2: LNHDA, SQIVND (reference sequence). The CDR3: CASSIQGTRGIYTF.

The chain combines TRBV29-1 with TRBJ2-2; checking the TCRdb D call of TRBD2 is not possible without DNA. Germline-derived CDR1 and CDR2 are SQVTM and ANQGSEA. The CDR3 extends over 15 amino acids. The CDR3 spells CSAYAGTSRTGELFF.

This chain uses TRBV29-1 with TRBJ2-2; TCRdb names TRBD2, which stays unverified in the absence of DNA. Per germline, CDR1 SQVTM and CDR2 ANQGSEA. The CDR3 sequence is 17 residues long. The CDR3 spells CSVEGPAGLSNTGELFF.

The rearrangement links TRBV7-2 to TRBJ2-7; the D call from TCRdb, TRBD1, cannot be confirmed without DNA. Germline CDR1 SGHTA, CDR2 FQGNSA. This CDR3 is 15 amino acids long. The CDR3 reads CASSLVSGGLYEQYF.

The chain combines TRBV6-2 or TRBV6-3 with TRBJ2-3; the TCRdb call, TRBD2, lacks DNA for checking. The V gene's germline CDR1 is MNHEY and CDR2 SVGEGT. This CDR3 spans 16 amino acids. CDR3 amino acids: CASSSLLAEDADTQYF.

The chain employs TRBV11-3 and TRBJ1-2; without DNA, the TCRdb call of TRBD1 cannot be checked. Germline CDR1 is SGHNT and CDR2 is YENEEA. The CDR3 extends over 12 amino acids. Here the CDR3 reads CASSRDRDGYTF. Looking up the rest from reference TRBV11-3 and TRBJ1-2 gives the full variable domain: EAGVVQSPRYKIIEKKQPVAFWCNPISGHNTLYWYLQNLGQGPELLIRYENEEAVDDSQLPKDRFSAERLKGVDSTLKIQPAELGDSAVYLCASSRDRDGYTFGSGTRLTVV.

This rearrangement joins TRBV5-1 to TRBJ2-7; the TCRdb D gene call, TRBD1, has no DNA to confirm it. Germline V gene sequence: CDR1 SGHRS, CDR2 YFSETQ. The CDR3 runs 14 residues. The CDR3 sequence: CASSLGWGNAEQYF.

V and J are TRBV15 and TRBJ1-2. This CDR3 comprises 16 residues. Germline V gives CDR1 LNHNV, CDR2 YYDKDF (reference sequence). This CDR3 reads CATSSAGQGPSYGYTF.

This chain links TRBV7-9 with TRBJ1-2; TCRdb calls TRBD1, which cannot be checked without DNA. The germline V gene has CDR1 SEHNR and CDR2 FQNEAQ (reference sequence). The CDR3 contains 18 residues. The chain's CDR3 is CASSFSSTGGWRLYGYTF.

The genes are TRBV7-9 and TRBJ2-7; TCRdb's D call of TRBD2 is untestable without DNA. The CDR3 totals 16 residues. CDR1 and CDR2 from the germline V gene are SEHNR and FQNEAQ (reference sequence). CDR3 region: CASSARLAGAFSEQYF.

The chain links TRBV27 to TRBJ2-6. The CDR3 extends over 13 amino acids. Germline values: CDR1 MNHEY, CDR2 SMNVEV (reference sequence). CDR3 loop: CASGNSGANVLTF.

CDR3 sequence: CSARGGNEQFF. This chain joins TRBV29-1 and TRBJ2-1; TCRdb selects TRBD1, and the lack of DNA leaves this call unchecked. This CDR3 comprises 11 residues. Germline CDR1 SQVTM, CDR2 ANQGSEA.

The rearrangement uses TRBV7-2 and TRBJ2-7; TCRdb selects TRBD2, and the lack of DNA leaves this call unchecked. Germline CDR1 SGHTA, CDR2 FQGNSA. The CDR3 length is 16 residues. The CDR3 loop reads CASSFDRLAGSYEQYF.

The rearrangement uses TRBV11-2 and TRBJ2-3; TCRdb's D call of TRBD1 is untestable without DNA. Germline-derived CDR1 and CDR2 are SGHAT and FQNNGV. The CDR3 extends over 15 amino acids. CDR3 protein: CASSFGQGETDTQYF.

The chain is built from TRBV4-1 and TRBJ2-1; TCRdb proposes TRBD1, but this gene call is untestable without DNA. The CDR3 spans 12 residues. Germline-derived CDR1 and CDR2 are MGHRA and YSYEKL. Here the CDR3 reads CASSQVPGAPFF.

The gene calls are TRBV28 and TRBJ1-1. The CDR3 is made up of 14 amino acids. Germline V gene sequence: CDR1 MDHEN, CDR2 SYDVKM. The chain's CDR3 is CASSPQRENTEAFF. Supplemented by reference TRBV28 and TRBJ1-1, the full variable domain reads DVKVTQSSRYLVKRTGEKVFLECVQDMDHENMFWYRQDPGLGLRLIYFSYDVKMKEKGDIPEGYSVSREKKERFSLILESASTNQTSMYLCASSPQRENTEAFFGQGTRLTVV.

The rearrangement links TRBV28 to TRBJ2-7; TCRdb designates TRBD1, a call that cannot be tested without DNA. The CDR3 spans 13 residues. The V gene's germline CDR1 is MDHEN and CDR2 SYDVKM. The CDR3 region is CASGPSDRGKQYF.

The CDR3 loop is CSVEDGSLADYNEQFF. The chain couples TRBV29-1 to TRBJ2-1; TCRdb names TRBD2, which stays unverified in the absence of DNA. Germline assignment: CDR1 SQVTM and CDR2 ANQGSEA. This CDR3 comprises 16 residues.